Each of the 6 T cell receptor beta chains below was sequenced from the same sample in a study of tumor-infiltrating lymphocytes in primary liver carcinoma. Making TCR beta cDNA involved around 520 ng total RNA and a constant-region primer. Modified slightly, ARM-PCR produced TCR beta libraries over three nested multiplex PCR rounds. The study ran its first two PCR rounds for roughly 11 cycles each, using TRBV1-TRBV30 forward primers and a C-beta reverse primer. One entry per CDR3 protein results from TCRdb running MiXCR on the multiplex PCR reads. The table has approximately 46,000 distinct CDR3 sequences, roughly 75% seen once. Bulk tissue was left unsorted, and RNA and DNA were co-extracted from around 18-30 mg of it. Material: tumor-adjacent normal liver tissue. The receptor set was obtained from a woman aged 30 to 39 with primary liver carcinoma and hepatitis B virus infection.

On this clonotype: At one end the junction does not follow the germline gene, possibly because of a read error. The chain has TRBV11-1 and TRBJ2-7, with TRBD2 as a possible D gene (5 bases). Germline V lookup: CDR1 SGHAT, CDR2 FQDESV (reference sequence). This CDR3 contains 14 residues. The CDR3: CASSLAMASNEQNF. CDR3 sequence (DNA): TGTGCCAGCAGTTTAGCGATGGCCTCCAACGAGCAGAACTTC.

The sample holds one count of this clonotype. The genes are TRBV4-3 and TRBJ2-2; either TRBD1 or TRBD2 may supply D (6 bases each). The V and J ends lost 6 bases and 5 bases respectively, with 13 bases between them. Per germline, CDR1 LGHNA and CDR2 YSLEER. The length of the CDR3 is 14 residues. The DNA for the CDR3 is TGCGCCAGCAGATCAGGGGCGGGGACCGGGGAGCTGTTTTTT. This gives the protein CASRSGAGTGELFF.

Notes on this clonotype: At one boundary the junction diverges from the germline segment, which might be a read error. J is TRBJ2-3 and V is TRBV11-2, with 8 bases lining up with TRBD2. This CDR3 has 17 amino acids. The germline V gene encodes CDR1 SGHAT and CDR2 FQNNGV. CDR3 nucleotide sequence: TGTGCCAGCAGCCATCGAGGGAGCGGGAGCACCACAGATACGAAGTATTTT. Its protein product is CASSHRGSGSTTDTKYF.

The chain couples TRBV5-6 to TRBJ2-5; D is possibly TRBD1 (5 bases). This CDR3 has 13 amino acids. Germline CDR1 reads SGHDT; CDR2 reads YYEEEE. Deletions cut 4 bases from V and 5 bases from J, with 12 bases between. As DNA, the CDR3 is TGTGCCAGCAGCCGGAACAGGCGCGAGACCCAGTACTTC. This codes for CASSRNRRETQYF.

For this clonotype: Mismatch with germline at one junction end may stem from a read error. J is TRBJ2-2 and V is TRBV4-2, with a tentative D call TRBD2 (5 bases). The germline gives CDR1 LGHNA, CDR2 YNFKEQ. This CDR3 region has 13 residues. CDR3 DNA: TGTGCCAGCAGAAAGACGAACACCGGGGAACTGTTTTTT. Amino acids: CASRKTNTGELFF.

This clonotype has a single count. One junction end disagrees with the germline gene, perhaps due to a read error. The chain carries TRBV4-3 and TRBJ2-1, with D uncertain. The V gene's germline CDR1 is LGHNA and CDR2 YSLEER. The CDR3 totals 14 residues. CDR3 bases: TGTGCCAGGAGCCACACAGAGTTGGTCGATGAGCAGTTCTTC. This encodes CARSHTELVDEQFF.